This T cell receptor beta chain derives from a study of cytomegalovirus exposure and HLA in healthy donors. Germline V gene data show CDR1 as SGHDT and CDR2 as YYEEEE. This CDR3 is built from 14 residues. V gave up 1 base and J gave up 4 bases; unmatched junction bases: 4. This clone was picked up a small number of times. Its matching antigen is unknown. Broader study findings: With DRB1 most and HLA-C fewest, TCR association rates differed between HLA loci in a later analysis. Presence/absence analyses rested on an assumption that sequencing depth was roughly uniform across donors. A later analysis by the authors found several of the most significant clusters apparently linked to common viral pathogens.

Use of 60 Vbeta and 13 Jbeta primers characterized the PCR. TCRdb's copy holds only in-frame clones and misses some; the assay was immunoSEQ multiplex PCR. The table lists about 150,000 clones, 65% to 80% of them singletons. The sequence was obtained from a man aged 35 to 55 in good health and CMV-seropositive. The V and J genes are TRBV5-6 and TRBJ1-1, with 7 bases fitting TRBD1. Sequencing used PBMCs. CDR3 nucleotide sequence: TGTGCCAGCAGCTTGACAGGGGTGGGCACTGAAGCTTTCTTT. Protein product: CASSLTGVGTEAFF.